This T cell receptor (beta chain) was sequenced during a study of PD-L1 blockade in urothelial cancer. Background on the study: Specimens of blood held a median count of 141,255 T cells.

Here immunoSEQ multiplex PCR was the method, and the copy in TCRdb shows in-frame clones only, minus some. In the table there are around 130,000 clones, about 81% of which are singletons. Time point specified: pretreatment peripheral blood. Patients yielded 1 to 8 samples each, pretreatment and on-treatment. The CDR3 is 14 residues long. V lost 2 bases and J lost 6, with 14 bases in between. In germline, CDR1 is GTSNPN, CDR2 SVGIG (reference sequence). This receptor was taken from a man aged 45 to 65 with urothelial cancer. V usage is TRBV30 and J usage is TRBJ2-1, with D perhaps TRBD1 (5 bases). This specimen consisted of PBMCs, obtained around atezolizumab (anti-PD-L1) treatment. CDR3 nucleotides: TGTGCCTGGAGTAAAGGGGTTAGCTCCAATGAGCAGTTCTTC. Its protein product is CAWSKGVSSNEQFF.